Following are 29 T cell receptor beta chains from one sample sequenced in a study of T cell clonality in common variable immunodeficiency. Broader study findings: In common variable immunodeficiency, TCR beta chains reportedly carried fewer deletions and N-nucleotide insertions.

These receptors have no known antigen. Sequencing was performed with immunoSEQ multiplex PCR; in TCRdb, only in-frame clones are kept and a portion is missing. The sample gives about 28,000 clones, none seen only once, and the top ten clones hold 3% to 3.5%. Sample: peripheral blood mononuclear cells. The origin of the receptors is a human donor with common variable immunodeficiency.

Only a few counts were recorded for this clone. The read comes to an end 3 residues before the CDR3 does, leaving the germline J gene to fill in the end. The V call is TRBV7-3, the J call TRBJ2-3; TRBD2 might be the D (7 bases). CDR1 is SGHTA, CDR2 FQGTGA, per germline. The CDR3 sequence is 14 residues long. Trimming removed 2 bases at V and 5 bases at J, with 11 bases between. The covered CDR3 bases are TGTGCCAGCAGCTTAGGGGGGGCCGGAGATACG. Translation gives CASSLGGAGDT. The CDR3 as a whole reads CASSLGGAGDTQYF. Supplemented by reference TRBV7-3 and TRBJ2-3, the full variable domain reads GAGVSQTPSNKVTEKGKYVELRCDPISGHTALYWYRQSLGQGPEFLIYFQGTGAADDSGLPNDRFFAVRPEGSVSTLKIQRTERGDSAVYLCASSLGGAGDTQYFGPGTRLTVL.

This clone has only a few counts. The observed sequence ends 3 residues before the CDR3 terminus, with the missing tail filled in from the germline J gene. This chain links TRBV19 with TRBJ1-2; 7 bases line up with TRBD1. This CDR3 contains 13 residues. Germline V lookup: CDR1 LNHDA, CDR2 SQIVND (reference sequence). Trimming removed 7 bases from V and 4 bases from J; junction bases left unmatched: 6. CDR3 loop: CASNRQGPYGYTF. The covered CDR3 bases are TGTGCCAGTAATCGACAGGGACCCTATGGC.

Many counts were recorded for this clone. The read stops 3 residues short of the end of the CDR3; the missing end is completed from the germline J gene. This sequence joins TRBV7-3 and TRBJ2-3; D gene uncertain. The V end lost 6 bases, the J end lost 1 base, and 11 bases lay between the germline ends. Germline V CDR1 and CDR2: SGHTA, FQGTGA. The CDR3 runs to 14 residues. The CDR3 here is CASSDSTGTDTQYF. The sequenced part of the CDR3 DNA is TGTGCCAGCAGTGATAGTACGGGCACAGATACG.

This clone was seen a handful of times. An end of the junction differs from the germline gene, which may be a read error. The read finishes 3 residues shy of the CDR3 end, and the germline J gene is used to complete it. This rearrangement joins TRBV7-7 to TRBJ2-5; a possible D gene is TRBD2 (6 bases). Germline CDR1 reads SSHAT; CDR2 reads FNYEAQ (reference sequence). CDR3 size: 16 residues. The sequenced part of the CDR3 DNA is TGTGCTAGCAGCTTAGCAGGCGGGGACCCAAGGGAGACC. Protein: CASSLAGGDPRET. From start to end, the CDR3 is CASSLAGGDPRETQYF.

Points on this clone: With the read ending 3 residues before the CDR3 end, the germline J gene is used to fill in that end. The genes are TRBV11-2 and TRBJ2-7, with 9 bases fitting TRBD1. Germline CDR1 reads SGHAT; CDR2 reads FQNNGV. V dropped 0 bases and J dropped 5; count of bases not matched to a gene: 5. The CDR3 contains 15 residues. The CDR3 reads CASSLEGTGIHEQYF. Partial CDR3 DNA: TGTGCCAGCAGCTTAGAAGGGACAGGGATCCACGAG. Based on the CDR3 plus reference TRBV11-2 and TRBJ2-7, the full variable domain is EAGVAQSPRYKIIEKRQSVAFWCNPISGHATLYWYQQILGQGPKLLIQFQNNGVVDDSQLPKDRFSAERLKGVDSTLKIQPAKLEDSAVYLCASSLEGTGIHEQYFGPGTRLTVT.

A few counts support this clone. Sequencing ends 3 residues short of the CDR3 end; the germline J gene provides the rest. The V gene is TRBV30, the J gene TRBJ1-1; D unresolved. This CDR3 is 12 amino acids long. CDR1 and CDR2 from the germline V gene are GTSNPN and SVGIG (reference sequence). V lost 4 bases, J lost 7 bases, and 13 bases lay in between. The CDR3 is CAWTLAQNEAFF. Incomplete CDR3 DNA: TGTGCCTGGACCCTGGCCCAGAATGAA.

This clone was seen repeatedly, ten times or more. The read terminates 3 residues before the CDR3 end, so the remaining end is supplied by the germline J gene. This chain links TRBV7-6 with TRBJ1-1; D ambiguous. This CDR3 has 16 residues. Between the trimmed V and J ends, which lost 0 bases and 6 bases, there was a span of 17 bases. Per germline, CDR1 SGHVS and CDR2 FNYEAQ. CDR3 bases read: TGTGCCAGCAGCTTAGCGCAGGAGATAGTCATCGCTGAA. It yields the protein CASSLAQEIVIAE. The full CDR3 reads CASSLAQEIVIAEAFF.

The table lists this clone with a few counts. The CDR3 end falls 3 residues outside the read, so it is completed with the germline J gene. The chain employs TRBV5-8 and TRBJ1-6; tentative D call: TRBD1 (5 bases). CDR1 and CDR2 (germline): SGHTS, YDEGEE. CDR3 length equals 12 residues. V was cut by 3 bases and J by 9 bases, with 7 bases left in between. This CDR3 is CASSWGVSPLHF. The CDR3 bases that were read are TGTGCCAGCAGCTGGGGCGTTTCACCC.

Turning to this clone: The read ends 3 residues shy of where the CDR3 ends; the end is completed using the germline J gene. The rearrangement joins TRBV18 to TRBJ2-7; maybe TRBD1 (6 bases). The CDR3 runs 16 residues. Germline CDR1 is KGHSH and CDR2 is LQKENI. Trimming removed 5 bases at V and 3 bases at J, with 20 bases between. CDR3 amino acids: CASSSTTQGWNYEQYF. The CDR3 bases that were read are TGTGCCAGCTCATCAACCACACAGGGATGGAACTACGAG.

This clone was detected a few times. The read finishes 3 residues shy of the CDR3 end, and the germline J gene is used to complete it. This chain joins TRBV2 and TRBJ2-6, with 8 bases identical to TRBD1. The CDR3 runs 14 residues. Germline CDR1 SNHLY, CDR2 FYNNEI. CDR3 DNA, as far as it was read: TGTGCCAGCAGTGAAACGCAGGGGGCGAGCCTC. Encoded protein: CASSETQGASL. The CDR3 in full is CASSETQGASLLTF. The variable domain in full, completed from reference TRBV2 and TRBJ2-6, reads EPEVTQTPSHQVTQMGQEVILRCVPISNHLYFYWYRQILGQKVEFLVSFYNNEISEKSEIFDDQFSVERPDGSNFTLKIRSTKLEDSAMYFCASSETQGASLLTFGAGSRLTVL.

This clone was observed a handful of times. The sequence runs out 3 residues before the end of the CDR3; the remainder is reconstructed from the germline J gene. The chain employs TRBV5-6 and TRBJ2-5; 11 bases agree with TRBD1. The CDR3 runs to 15 residues. The trim removed 4 bases at V and 2 bases at J, leaving 4 bases unmatched. The germline gives CDR1 SGHDT, CDR2 YYEEEE. The part of the CDR3 DNA that was read is TGTGCCAGCAGCCGGGACAGGGGGTGGCAAGAGACC. Protein: CASSRDRGWQET. The entire CDR3 is CASSRDRGWQETQYF.

A few counts support this clone. The sequence runs out 3 residues before the end of the CDR3; the remainder is reconstructed from the germline J gene. This chain connects TRBV11-2 to TRBJ1-2; D ambiguous. The V and J ends lost 0 bases and 1 base respectively, with 3 bases between them. The CDR3 spans 13 residues. The germline CDR1 and CDR2 sequences are SGHAT and FQNNGV. The CDR3 bases that were read are TGTGCCAGCAGCTTAGACCGTAACTATGGC. Encoded protein: CASSLDRNYG. The whole CDR3 reads CASSLDRNYGYTF.

This clone was seen at least ten times. The CDR3 end lies 3 residues beyond the end of the read and is filled in from the germline J gene. This chain links TRBV4-2 with TRBJ1-2, with D possibly TRBD1 on 6 matching bases. Germline lookup yields CDR1 LGHNA and CDR2 YNFKEQ. V gave up 4 bases and J gave up 3 bases, with 21 bases separating them. The CDR3 length is 17 residues. The CDR3 DNA, read in part, is TGTGCCAGCAGCCCCGCCCAGCGGGGGGCGAGGTACTATGGC. Its protein is CASSPAQRGARYYG. The CDR3 as a whole reads CASSPAQRGARYYGYTF.

For this clone: The CDR3 end lies 3 residues beyond the end of the read and is filled in from the germline J gene. The rearrangement uses TRBV7-3 and TRBJ2-1; 14 bases match TRBD2. CDR3 length: 16 residues. Germline loops: CDR1 SGHTA, CDR2 FQGTGA. V trimming: 0 bases; J trimming: 9 bases; junction bases outside the gene matches: 4. The sequenced CDR3 bases are TGTGCCAGCAGCTTAACGGGACTAGCGGGGGAGGTTGAG. Translated, it gives CASSLTGLAGEVE. The full CDR3 protein reads CASSLTGLAGEVEQFF. The full variable domain, its missing parts supplied by reference TRBV7-3 and TRBJ2-1, is GAGVSQTPSNKVTEKGKYVELRCDPISGHTALYWYRQSLGQGPEFLIYFQGTGAADDSGLPNDRFFAVRPEGSVSTLKIQRTERGDSAVYLCASSLTGLAGEVEQFFGPGTRLTVL.

Notes on this clone: Read data end 3 residues before the CDR3 end; the end is taken from the germline J gene. The chain couples TRBV2 to TRBJ1-6, with D maybe TRBD1 (6 bases). The V gene lost 6 bases and the J gene lost 6 bases, with 21 bases spanning the gap. This CDR3 has 17 residues. From germline, CDR1 is SNHLY and CDR2 FYNNEI. The DNA read from the CDR3 is TGTGCCAGCAGCCAAGGACGGGGGGGCCGAGTTAATTCACCC. Translating gives CASSQGRGGRVNSP. The whole CDR3 region reads CASSQGRGGRVNSPLHF.

A note on this clone: The CDR3 end lies 3 residues beyond the end of the read and is filled in from the germline J gene. This chain uses TRBV19 with TRBJ2-3, with TRBD2 matching 14 bases. The length of the CDR3 is 19 residues. Trimming at V came to 5 bases and at J to 1 base, leaving 11 bases not matched to a gene. The germline CDR1 and CDR2 sequences are LNHDA and SQIVND (reference sequence). The sequenced CDR3 bases are TGTGCCAGTAGTGGGCCGGGACTAGCGGGGGTTATGGGCACAGATACG. It yields the protein CASSGPGLAGVMGTDT. The whole CDR3 protein reads CASSGPGLAGVMGTDTQYF.

This clone turned up a few times. With the read ending 3 residues before the CDR3 end, the germline J gene is used to fill in that end. The rearrangement joins TRBV7-9 to TRBJ1-2, with a weak D call TRBD1 (5 bases). V dropped 5 bases and J dropped 5 bases, with 12 bases sitting between them. The CDR3 is made up of 13 amino acids. Germline V gives CDR1 SEHNR, CDR2 FQNEAQ (reference sequence). This CDR3 reads CASSLGTAYGYTF. CDR3 DNA, as far as it was read: TGTGCCAGCAGCCTCGGGACTGCGTATGGC.

This clone was counted between two and nine times. The sequenced fragment ends 3 residues before the CDR3 boundary, so the rest is inferred from the germline J gene. V gene TRBV7-6 combines with J gene TRBJ2-2; no clear D gene. This CDR3 has 13 amino acids. V was cut by 2 bases and J by 6 bases, with 7 bases left in between. Per the germline V gene, CDR1 is SGHVS and CDR2 is FNYEAQ. The CDR3 spells CASSLRVAGELFF. The part of the CDR3 DNA that was read is TGTGCCAGCAGCTTAAGGGTTGCCGGGGAG.

The table lists this clone with a few counts. The read falls 3 residues short of the CDR3 end, and the missing part is taken from the germline J gene. The chain joins TRBV18 to TRBJ1-1; tentative D call: TRBD1 (6 bases). V was cut by 2 bases and J by 6 bases, with 16 bases left in between. The CDR3 sequence is 15 residues long. Germline-derived CDR1 and CDR2 are KGHSH and LQKENI. The CDR3 loop reads CASSPRGNPHSEAFF. The CDR3 bases that were read are TGTGCCAGCTCACCAAGGGGGAATCCACACTCTGAA.

This clone was picked up a small number of times. The DNA ends 3 residues before the CDR3 does, and the rest of the CDR3 is filled in from the germline J gene. The rearrangement joins TRBV18 to TRBJ1-6; 11 bases agree with TRBD1. This CDR3 is 14 amino acids long. The V segment lost 6 bases and the J segment 10 bases; nucleotides outside the gene matches: 5. Germline CDR1 and CDR2: KGHSH and LQKENI. The CDR3 here is CASSGQGVESPLHF. CDR3 bases read: TGTGCCAGCTCGGGACAGGGGGTAGAGTCACCC.

In the case of this clone: The read terminates 3 residues before the CDR3 end, so the remaining end is supplied by the germline J gene. This chain joins TRBV2 and TRBJ2-1, with D perhaps matching TRBD2 (5 bases). This CDR3 has 13 residues. Germline loops: CDR1 SNHLY, CDR2 FYNNEI. V lost 7 bases, J lost 3 bases, and 10 bases lay in between. The CDR3 here is CASNSGVYNEQFF. The sequenced CDR3 bases are TGTGCCAGCAACTCCGGGGTCTACAATGAG. The complete variable domain, with remaining parts taken from reference TRBV2 and TRBJ2-1, reads EPEVTQTPSHQVTQMGQEVILRCVPISNHLYFYWYRQILGQKVEFLVSFYNNEISEKSEIFDDQFSVERPDGSNFTLKIRSTKLEDSAMYFCASNSGVYNEQFFGPGTRLTVL.

Worth noting for this clone: With the read ending 3 residues before the CDR3 end, the germline J gene is used to fill in that end. The chain links TRBV7-6 to TRBJ2-5; D possibly corresponds to TRBD2 (7 bases). CDR1 and CDR2 from the germline V gene are SGHVS and FNYEAQ. Trimming took off 4 bases at V and 3 bases at J, with 18 bases between the two ends. This CDR3 has 16 amino acids. The CDR3 bases that were read are TGTGCCAGCAGCTGGGGGATTCGAGGGGGGGAAGAGACC. Protein: CASSWGIRGGEET. The full CDR3 is CASSWGIRGGEETQYF. Supplemented by reference TRBV7-6 and TRBJ2-5, the full variable domain reads GAGVSQSPRYKVTKRGQDVALRCDPISGHVSLYWYRQALGQGPEFLTYFNYEAQQDKSGLPNDRFSAERPEGSISTLTIQRTEQRDSAMYRCASSWGIRGGEETQYFGPGTRLLVL.

For this clone: The CDR3 end is not reached by the read, which stops 3 residues before it; the germline J gene fills it in. The chain employs TRBV7-3 and TRBJ2-7, with 10 nucleotides matching TRBD1. Trimming at V came to 2 bases and at J to 3 bases, leaving 4 bases not matched to a gene. The length of the CDR3 is 15 residues. CDR1 is SGHTA and CDR2 is FQGTGA in the germline V gene. The CDR3 loop reads CASSLETGGIYEQYF. The CDR3 DNA, read in part, is TGTGCCAGCAGCTTAGAGACAGGGGGCATCTACGAG.

On this clone: The sequenced fragment ends 3 residues before the CDR3 boundary, so the rest is inferred from the germline J gene. J is TRBJ2-5 and V is TRBV5-5; 7 bases line up with TRBD2. The ends lost 4 bases at V and 0 bases at J; junction bases unmatched: 3. The CDR3 extends over 14 amino acids. Germline V gene sequence: CDR1 SGHKS, CDR2 YYEKEE (reference sequence). The DNA read from the CDR3 is TGTGCCAGCAGCGCGGGGGACCACCAAGAGACC. Its translation is CASSAGDHQET. The CDR3 in its entirety is CASSAGDHQETQYF.

Comment on this clone: The read gets to within 3 residues of the CDR3 end, and the germline J gene fills in the rest. The chain couples TRBV19 to TRBJ2-3, with 10 bases aligning to TRBD2. Germline V gene lookup returns CDR1 LNHDA and CDR2 SQIVND (reference sequence). This CDR3 contains 16 residues. V was clipped by 5 bases and J by 4 bases; unmatched bases: 9. The CDR3 DNA, read in part, is TGTGCCAGTAGTCTTCGACTAGCGGGCTCCCCAGATACG. Translation gives CASSLRLAGSPDT. The whole CDR3 reads CASSLRLAGSPDTQYF.

This clone has ten or more counts. The read ends 3 residues shy of where the CDR3 ends; the end is completed using the germline J gene. This chain links TRBV7-2 with TRBJ2-7, with D possibly matching TRBD1 (6 bases). The CDR3 spans 15 residues. Germline CDR1 is SGHTA and CDR2 is FQGNSA. V lost 2 bases to trimming and J lost 5 bases, with 16 bases between them. The CDR3 bases that were read are TGTGCCAGCAGCTTACTGGCAGGGGTATTGGACGAG. It translates to CASSLLAGVLDE. The full CDR3 is CASSLLAGVLDEQYF.

This clone was found many times. The read is 3 residues too short to cover the CDR3 end, so that end is filled in from the germline J gene. The rearrangement links TRBV5-1 to TRBJ1-1; possible D gene TRBD1, 5 bases. This CDR3 is built from 14 residues. The germline V gene encodes CDR1 SGHRS and CDR2 YFSETQ. V lost 4 bases and J lost 1, with 11 bases in between. CDR3 DNA (partial): TGCGCCAGCAGCCAGGGACTCCCGAACACTGAA. Its protein is CASSQGLPNTE. The whole CDR3 protein is CASSQGLPNTEAFF.

This clone was seen many times. One end of the junction varies from germline; a read error may be responsible. The observed sequence ends 3 residues before the CDR3 terminus, with the missing tail filled in from the germline J gene. The rearrangement joins TRBV4-2 to TRBJ2-5; D is ambiguous. This CDR3 region has 13 residues. CDR1 is LGHNA and CDR2 is YNFKEQ in the germline V gene. The CDR3 DNA, read in part, is TGCGCCAGCAGCCAATCAGAGGCAGAGACC. Protein product: CASSQSEAET. The whole CDR3 region reads CASSQSEAETQYF.

In its sample, this clone was seen many times. The read gets to within 3 residues of the CDR3 end, and the germline J gene fills in the rest. The chain recombines TRBV7-6 with TRBJ2-5, with 14 bases lining up with TRBD2. This CDR3 is built from 17 residues. The germline V gene encodes CDR1 SGHVS and CDR2 FNYEAQ. Unmatched junction bases numbered 7, after V lost 5 bases and J lost 2 bases. This CDR3 reads CASSPGLAGGLQETQYF. Incomplete CDR3 DNA: TGTGCCAGCAGCCCTGGACTAGCGGGGGGCCTACAAGAGACC. Filled out from reference TRBV7-6 and TRBJ2-5, the complete variable domain reads GAGVSQSPRYKVTKRGQDVALRCDPISGHVSLYWYRQALGQGPEFLTYFNYEAQQDKSGLPNDRFSAERPEGSISTLTIQRTEQRDSAMYRCASSPGLAGGLQETQYFGPGTRLLVL.